Shown below are 32 T cell receptor beta chains from a single sample sequenced in a study of beta chain features in type 1 diabetes. The authors reverse transcribed all of the isolated RNA, so sequencing captured expressed TCRB transcripts. Only in-frame clones appear in the TCRdb table, and some are missing; sequencing was by immunoSEQ multiplex PCR. The table records over 120,000 clones, about 13% of them present only once. For these receptors, no antigen is known. Whole-study findings and limits: In all four CD4+ subsets, TCRB CDR3 length was significantly, moderately reduced in type 1 diabetes.

Sequencing was performed on central memory CD4+ T cells from blood. The receptors stem from a man aged 18-30 years with type 1 diabetes.

This clone was found once. The chain is built from TRBV7-2 and TRBJ1-4, with a possible D match to TRBD1 (5 bases). V lost 1 base to trimming and J lost 5 bases, with 14 bases between them. Germline V gene lookup returns CDR1 SGHTA and CDR2 FQGNSA. The CDR3 loop spans 16 amino acids. CDR3 in amino acids: CASSLVAGHPNEKLFF. The CDR3 bases are TGTGCCAGCAGCTTAGTGGCAGGGCATCCAAATGAAAAACTGTTTTTT.

The chain uses TRBV7-8 and TRBJ2-1; 12 nucleotides align to TRBD1. The J segment lost 5 bases and the V segment lost 1 base, leaving 6 bases of the junction unmatched. CDR3 size: 17 residues. Germline lookup yields CDR1 SGHVS and CDR2 FQNEAQ. This CDR3 is CASSLGGGTGGHNEQFF. CDR3 DNA sequence: TGTGCCAGCAGCTTAGGAGGCGGGACAGGGGGCCACAATGAGCAGTTCTTC.

This clone was seen a handful of times. The chain employs TRBV2 and TRBJ2-7; the D gene is possibly TRBD2 (5 bases). The length of the CDR3 is 11 residues. Germline CDR1 SNHLY, CDR2 FYNNEI. V dropped 4 bases and J dropped 4 bases, with 5 bases sitting between them. The CDR3 region has the DNA TGTGCCAGCAGTGGGGAGTACGAGCAGTACTTC. It yields the protein CASSGEYEQYF. Looking up the rest from reference TRBV2 and TRBJ2-7 gives the full variable domain: EPEVTQTPSHQVTQMGQEVILRCVPISNHLYFYWYRQILGQKVEFLVSFYNNEISEKSEIFDDQFSVERPDGSNFTLKIRSTKLEDSAMYFCASSGEYEQYFGPGTRLTVT.

This clone was observed many times. The chain combines TRBV7-3 with TRBJ2-5; 8 nucleotides agree with TRBD1. The CDR3 runs to 15 residues. V lost 0 bases, J lost 5 bases, and 5 bases stayed unmatched. Germline lookup yields CDR1 SGHTA and CDR2 FQGTGA. CDR3: CASSLTAGGWETQYF. As DNA, the CDR3 is TGTGCCAGCAGCTTAACAGCAGGGGGCTGGGAGACCCAGTACTTC.

This clone has just a few counts. The chain combines TRBV21-1 with TRBJ1-5. TRBV21-1 is an annotated pseudogene. The CDR3 runs to 10 residues. The CDR3 sequence: CALSFQPQHF. The CDR3 DNA follows: TGTGCCCTTAGTTTTCAGCCCCAGCATTTT.

The chain couples TRBV18 to TRBJ2-1; the D gene is possibly TRBD2 (5 bases). Deletions cut 10 bases from V and 6 bases from J, with 16 bases between. The V gene's germline CDR1 is KGHSH and CDR2 LQKENI. The CDR3 is made up of 13 amino acids. The CDR3 is CATPSGLGNEQFF. CDR3 sequence (DNA): TGTGCCACACCATCCGGACTGGGCAATGAGCAGTTCTTC.

This clone was seen a handful of times. The chain has TRBV5-4 and TRBJ1-2, with D perhaps TRBD1 (5 bases). Germline V gene lookup returns CDR1 SGHNT and CDR2 YYREEE (reference sequence). Trimming removed 0 bases from V and 2 bases from J, with 5 bases in between. This CDR3 contains 13 residues. CDR3 sequence (DNA): TGTGCCAGCAGCTTGGGACAGAACTATGGCTACACCTTC. Amino acids: CASSLGQNYGYTF.

A few counts support this clone. This chain joins TRBV5-4 and TRBJ2-5; 7 bases align to TRBD1. Germline V lookup: CDR1 SGHNT, CDR2 YYREEE (reference sequence). Trimming cost V 4 bases and J 5 bases; bases outside gene matches: 8. This CDR3 contains 14 residues. The CDR3: CASSLGQPGETQYF. CDR3 nucleotide sequence: TGTGCCAGCAGCCTGGGACAGCCTGGGGAGACCCAGTACTTC. Based on the CDR3 plus reference TRBV5-4 and TRBJ2-5, the full variable domain is ETGVTQSPTHLIKTRGQQVTLRCSSQSGHNTVSWYQQALGQGPQFIFQYYREEENGRGNFPPRFSGLQFPNYSSELNVNALELDDSALYLCASSLGQPGETQYFGPGTRLLVL.

There are a few counts of this clone. The gene calls are TRBV30 and TRBJ1-6; no reliable D call. The V and J ends lost 3 bases and 7 bases respectively, with 10 bases between them. Germline CDR1 reads GTSNPN; CDR2 reads SVGIG (reference sequence). This CDR3 region has 13 residues. The CDR3 DNA is TGTGCCTGGAGGGGTGGGCCAAATTCACCCCTCCACTTT. Translation: CAWRGGPNSPLHF. The entire variable domain, with the rest obtained from reference TRBV30 and TRBJ1-6, is as follows: SQTIHQWPATLVQPVGSPLSLECTVEGTSNPNLYWYRQAAGRGLQLLFYSVGIGQISSEVPQNLSASRPQDRQFILSSKKLLLSDSGFYLCAWRGGPNSPLHFGNGTRLTVT.

There are many counts of this clone. V gene TRBV6-5 combines with J gene TRBJ1-2; 8 bases map to TRBD1. From germline, CDR1 is MNHEY and CDR2 SVGAGI. The CDR3 consists of 12 residues. Trimming cost V 7 bases and J 5 bases; bases outside gene matches: 3. The CDR3 DNA sequence: TGTGCCAGCAAGACAGGGGATTATGGCTACACCTTC. Protein: CASKTGDYGYTF.

The chain carries TRBV30 and TRBJ2-3; 10 nucleotides match TRBD1. CDR1 is GTSNPN, CDR2 SVGIG, per germline (reference sequence). The CDR3 consists of 13 residues. Trimming took 5 bases from V and 4 from J; bases not matched to a gene: 3. The CDR3 region is CAWGGQGADTQYF. The CDR3 region has the DNA TGTGCCTGGGGCGGACAGGGGGCAGATACGCAGTATTTT.

This chain connects TRBV2 to TRBJ1-6; TRBD1 agrees at 8 bases. Germline CDR1 SNHLY, CDR2 FYNNEI. V lost 6 bases to trimming and J lost 13 bases; unmatched junction nucleotides: 14. The CDR3 spans 15 residues. The CDR3 spells CASRLLTGAEGPLHF. The CDR3 region has the DNA TGTGCCAGCAGACTACTGACAGGGGCCGAGGGGCCCCTCCACTTT.

The table lists this clone with a few counts. The chain is built from TRBV5-4 and TRBJ2-7; no clear D. CDR1 is SGHNT and CDR2 is YYREEE in the germline V gene (reference sequence). The CDR3 spans 13 residues. V was shortened by 0 bases and J by 0 bases, with 4 bases between the two germline ends. CDR3 region: CASSLVSSYEQYF. In nucleotides, the CDR3 is TGTGCCAGCAGCTTGGTTAGCTCCTACGAGCAGTACTTC.

Many counts were recorded for this clone. This chain links TRBV7-7 with TRBJ2-4; weak D call: TRBD2 (5 bases). The CDR3 extends over 13 amino acids. Trimming shortened V by 5 bases and J by 6 bases, and 11 bases separated the two germline ends. Germline V gives CDR1 SSHAT, CDR2 FNYEAQ (reference sequence). Written as DNA, the CDR3 is TGTGCCAGCAGCCCAAGCGAGGGAAACATTCAGTACTTC. This translates into CASSPSEGNIQYF.

The chain employs TRBV5-1 and TRBJ2-1; possible D gene TRBD2, 5 bases. This CDR3 has 14 residues. The germline V and J ends were trimmed by 2 bases and 5 bases, with 11 bases remaining between them. Per the germline V gene, CDR1 is SGHRS and CDR2 is YFSETQ. The CDR3 DNA sequence: TGCGCCAGCAGCTTAAACCTCGGGAACAATGAGCAGTTCTTC. This sequence encodes CASSLNLGNNEQFF.

This chain uses TRBV30 with TRBJ1-2; tentative D call: TRBD1 (6 bases). Germline V gives CDR1 GTSNPN, CDR2 SVGIG (reference sequence). V was trimmed by 0 bases and J by 4 bases, leaving 15 bases between them. This CDR3 is 15 amino acids long. CDR3 bases: TGTGCCTGGAGTGTAAGGCCAAGGGGGACCTATGGCTACACCTTC. Translating it yields CAWSVRPRGTYGYTF.

CDR3 bases: TGCAGCGGGACAGGCGCCTCCTTGGACTATGGCTACACCTTC. Encoded protein: CSGTGASLDYGYTF. V and J are TRBV29-1 and TRBJ1-2; 7 bases map to TRBD1. J gave up 3 bases and V 7 bases, and 11 bases lay outside the gene matches. Germline assignment: CDR1 SQVTM and CDR2 ANQGSEA. The CDR3 sequence is 14 residues long.

A few counts support this clone. CDR3 region: CASSAPQKYTGELFF. In DNA form, the CDR3 reads TGTGCCAGCAGTGCTCCACAGAAGTACACCGGGGAGCTGTTTTTT. The V call is TRBV2, the J call TRBJ2-2, with unresolved D. The CDR3 length is 15 residues. Trimming took off 4 bases at V and 3 bases at J, with 12 bases between the two ends. Per germline, CDR1 SNHLY and CDR2 FYNNEI.

CDR3 amino acids: CASSGDRRGETF. The CDR3 bases are TGTGCCAGCAGTGGGGACAGGCGAGGCGAGACCTTC. This chain connects TRBV2 to TRBJ1-2, with 8 bases identical to TRBD1. This CDR3 is 12 amino acids long. V lost 4 bases to trimming and J lost 14 bases; unmatched junction nucleotides: 9. In germline, CDR1 is SNHLY, CDR2 FYNNEI.

The chain recombines TRBV7-9 with TRBJ1-4; D call uncertain. Germline values: CDR1 SEHNR, CDR2 FQNEAQ (reference sequence). The CDR3 consists of 12 residues. The V and J ends lost 5 bases and 8 bases respectively, with 9 bases between them. In DNA form, the CDR3 reads TGTGCCAGCAGCCTGCCGGGCGAAAAACTGTTTTTT. It is translated as CASSLPGEKLFF.

Concerning this clone itself: One junction end disagrees with the germline gene, perhaps due to a read error. The V gene is TRBV5-1, the J gene TRBJ1-5; TRBD1 agrees at 7 bases. The germline gives CDR1 SGHRS, CDR2 YFSETQ. The CDR3 contains 14 residues. The CDR3 DNA follows: TGCGCCAGCAGTTTGGACAGGAGCAATCAGCCCCAGCATTTT. Translated: CASSLDRSNQPQHF.

This chain uses TRBV6-1 with TRBJ2-3; D remains unclear. Germline CDR1 reads MNHNS; CDR2 reads SASEGT. The V and J ends lost 3 bases and 0 bases respectively, with 4 bases between them. The CDR3 loop spans 13 amino acids. Written as DNA, the CDR3 is TGTGCCAGCAGTGATGGTAGCACAGATACGCAGTATTTT. The encoded protein is CASSDGSTDTQYF.

This clone came up a few times. The rearrangement joins TRBV7-8 to TRBJ2-5, with D perhaps matching TRBD1 or TRBD2 (6 bases each). The CDR3 sequence is 13 residues long. Trimming removed 5 bases at V and 6 bases at J, with 13 bases between. Germline V gene lookup returns CDR1 SGHVS and CDR2 FQNEAQ. The CDR3 region is CASSIGGQKTQYF. CDR3 sequence (DNA): TGTGCCAGCAGCATAGGGGGGCAAAAGACCCAGTACTTC. Variable domain in full (rest from reference TRBV7-8 and TRBJ2-5): GAGVSQSPRYKVAKRGQDVALRCDPISGHVSLFWYQQALGQGPEFLTYFQNEAQLDKSGLPSDRFFAERPEGSVSTLKIQRTQQEDSAVYLCASSIGGQKTQYFGPGTRLLVL.

The chain employs TRBV4-1 and TRBJ2-7; D remains unclear. Germline V gives CDR1 MGHRA, CDR2 YSYEKL. The length of the CDR3 is 15 residues. The V gene lost 0 bases and the J gene lost 3 bases, with 12 bases spanning the gap. In nucleotides, the CDR3 is TGCGCCAGCAGCCAAGATTTTCGGACCGACTACGAGCAGTACTTC. It yields the protein CASSQDFRTDYEQYF.

The chain carries TRBV11-2 and TRBJ1-1; the match to TRBD1 covers 7 bases. Germline CDR1 and CDR2: SGHAT and FQNNGV. CDR3 length: 15 amino acids. J was trimmed by 1 base and V by 7 bases; bases with no gene match: 9. CDR3 nucleotides: TGTGCCAGCACCCGCACAGGGGTGGAGAACACTGAAGCTTTCTTT. It is translated as CASTRTGVENTEAFF.

The chain has TRBV14 and TRBJ2-6; D is undetermined. There are 17 residues in the CDR3. Trimming took 4 bases from V and 0 from J, leaving 13 bases between them. Germline CDR1 is SGHDN and CDR2 is FVKESK. CDR3 protein: CASSLYGVGSGANVLTF. CDR3 DNA: TGTGCCAGCAGCCTATATGGAGTCGGCTCTGGGGCCAACGTCCTGACTTTC.

The sample holds a few counts of this clone. The chain couples TRBV5-4 to TRBJ2-3, with D perhaps matching TRBD2 (6 bases). V dropped 0 bases and J dropped 2 bases, with 10 bases sitting between them. The CDR3 spans 15 residues. Looked up from germline, CDR1 is SGHNT and CDR2 is YYREEE (reference sequence). CDR3 DNA: TGTGCCAGCAGCTTGGGGGCGGGATCCACAGATACGCAGTATTTT. As protein: CASSLGAGSTDTQYF.

This clone was seen only a few times. The chain recombines TRBV6-5 with TRBJ2-6, with D unclear. The V gene's germline CDR1 is MNHEY and CDR2 SVGAGI. Trimming took 6 bases from V and 2 from J, leaving 11 bases between them. This CDR3 region has 15 residues. Here the CDR3 reads CASSLARAGANVLTF. The DNA for the CDR3 is TGTGCCAGCAGCCTTGCTAGGGCTGGGGCCAACGTCCTGACTTTC.

The genes are TRBV6-1 and TRBJ1-6; D remains ambiguous. Trimming pared 0 bases from V and 10 bases from J, leaving 16 bases between. Germline CDR1 MNHNS, CDR2 SASEGT. The CDR3 contains 16 residues. The CDR3 here is CASSEASAGGGSPLHF. DNA for the CDR3: TGTGCCAGCAGTGAAGCGTCAGCAGGAGGTGGGTCACCCCTCCACTTT.

The chain has TRBV30 and TRBJ1-3; D unclear. Deletions cut 8 bases from V and 2 bases from J, with 10 bases between. This CDR3 is 12 amino acids long. CDR1 and CDR2 from the germline V gene are GTSNPN and SVGIG (reference sequence). CDR3 loop: CARGFAGNTIYF. CDR3 sequence (DNA): TGTGCCCGAGGATTTGCTGGAAACACCATATATTTT.

The rearrangement joins TRBV19 to TRBJ2-3; 9 bases fit TRBD1. The germline gives CDR1 LNHDA, CDR2 SQIVND (reference sequence). V was clipped by 6 bases and J by 2 bases; unmatched bases: 6. The CDR3 length is 15 residues. The CDR3 sequence is CASRMDRGITDTQYF. The DNA for the CDR3 is TGTGCCAGTAGGATGGACAGGGGCATCACAGATACGCAGTATTTT.

This chain joins TRBV9 and TRBJ2-7; the match to TRBD2 covers 14 bases. V lost 2 bases and J lost 0; bases outside the gene matches: 19. The germline CDR1 and CDR2 sequences are SGDLS and YYNGEE. The CDR3 length is 22 residues. CDR3 sequence: CASSVNFGTSGGHPQHSYEQYF. The DNA of the CDR3 is TGTGCCAGCAGCGTTAACTTTGGGACTAGCGGGGGACATCCTCAACACTCCTACGAGCAGTACTTC.